Shown below are 26 T cell receptor beta chains from a single sample sequenced in a study of EBV T-cell therapy then PD-1 blockade in nasopharyngeal carcinoma. Clones were read by immunoSEQ multiplex PCR, and TCRdb kept only the in-frame ones, dropping some. The sample has about 20,000 clones; roughly 80% are singletons. These receptors have no known antigen. Regarding time point: 266 days after commencement of treatment, after nivolumab therapy. The treatment was: AdE1-LMPpoly-expanded autologous EBV-specific T-cell therapy followed by anti-PD-1 nivolumab. This specimen consisted of CD8+ T cells from blood, obtained around day 270 from a patient whose treatment included autologous EBV-specific T cells and nivolumab. The receptor set was obtained from a man in his forties with nasopharyngeal carcinoma.

V and J are TRBV2 and TRBJ1-1; possible D gene TRBD1, 6 bases. The V end was cut by 7 bases, the J end by 9 bases, with 9 bases between. The germline V gene has CDR1 SNHLY and CDR2 FYNNEI. The CDR3 has 10 residues. CDR3 in amino acids: CASNTGQAFF. The CDR3 DNA follows: TGTGCCAGCAATACAGGGCAAGCTTTCTTT. Complete variable domain (other parts from reference TRBV2 and TRBJ1-1): EPEVTQTPSHQVTQMGQEVILRCVPISNHLYFYWYRQILGQKVEFLVSFYNNEISEKSEIFDDQFSVERPDGSNFTLKIRSTKLEDSAMYFCASNTGQAFFGQGTRLTVV.

The chain combines TRBV3-1 (or the pseudogene TRBV3-2) with TRBJ2-3; 14 bases map to TRBD2. This CDR3 has 21 amino acids. V lost 1 base to trimming and J lost 1 base; unmatched junction nucleotides: 13. Germline lookup yields CDR1 LGHDT and CDR2 YNNKEL (reference sequence). CDR3 DNA sequence: TGTGCCAGCAGCCAAGTGGGGGGACTAGCGGGGGTTCCGCCCGGCACAGATACGCAGTATTTT. Encoded protein: CASSQVGGLAGVPPGTDTQYF.

V gene TRBV7-9 combines with J gene TRBJ1-5; D is possibly TRBD1 (5 bases). This CDR3 contains 15 residues. V dropped 5 bases and J dropped 6 bases, with 17 bases sitting between them. Germline CDR1 reads SEHNR; CDR2 reads FQNEAQ (reference sequence). The CDR3 here is CASSPTGAGGQPQHF. CDR3 DNA sequence: TGTGCCAGCAGCCCCACCGGGGCGGGGGGTCAGCCCCAGCATTTT.

This chain connects TRBV20-1 to TRBJ1-2; D is possibly TRBD1 (6 bases). V lost 5 bases, J lost 14 bases, and 12 bases lay in between. The CDR3 is 9 residues long. From germline, CDR1 is DFQATT and CDR2 SNEGSKA (reference sequence). For the CDR3, the DNA is TGCAGTGCTGGGGGCGTGGGTACCTTC. Encoded protein: CSAGGVGTF.

The chain recombines TRBV27 with TRBJ2-7; D gene unclear. The germline V gene has CDR1 MNHEY and CDR2 SMNVEV (reference sequence). V lost 5 bases and J lost 7, with 9 bases in between. The CDR3 extends over 11 amino acids. DNA for the CDR3: TGTGCCAGCAGTAGAGGTGGAGAGCAGTACTTC. Translated, it gives CASSRGGEQYF.

The rearrangement joins TRBV12-3 or TRBV12-4 to TRBJ2-1; D unclear. CDR3 length equals 13 residues. V lost 6 bases and J 4 bases, leaving 10 bases between the germline ends. Written as DNA, the CDR3 is TGTGCCAGCAGCCACTGGAGTTACAATGAGCAGTTCTTC. It codes for CASSHWSYNEQFF.

The chain carries TRBV6-6 and TRBJ1-4; TRBD1 matches at 8 bases. The CDR3 consists of 17 residues. J lost 3 bases, V lost 5 bases, and 11 bases had no gene match. The germline gives CDR1 MNHNY, CDR2 SVGAGI (reference sequence). The CDR3 here is CASSHAGGLVSNEKLFF. Written as DNA, the CDR3 is TGTGCCAGCAGTCACGCAGGGGGCCTAGTTTCTAATGAAAAACTGTTTTTT.

The V gene is TRBV4-1, the J gene TRBJ2-3; no firm D call. Trimming removed 1 base at V and 0 bases at J, with 8 bases between. The CDR3 spans 15 residues. Germline V gene lookup returns CDR1 MGHRA and CDR2 YSYEKL. Written as DNA, the CDR3 is TGCGCCAGCAGCCAAGTCCGAGATAGCACAGATACGCAGTATTTT. Encoded protein: CASSQVRDSTDTQYF.

This clone occurred a few times. The V and J genes are TRBV4-3 and TRBJ1-2; 7 bases fit TRBD1. Per germline, CDR1 LGHNA and CDR2 YSLEER. V lost 1 base to trimming and J lost 5 bases; unmatched junction nucleotides: 1. This CDR3 comprises 13 residues. For the CDR3, the DNA is TGCGCCAGCAGCCAAGGACAGGGTTATGGCTACACCTTC. This sequence encodes CASSQGQGYGYTF.

The chain couples TRBV3-1 (or the pseudogene TRBV3-2) to TRBJ2-1; a possible D gene is TRBD2 (7 bases). The CDR3 covers 16 residues. Trimming removed 1 base at V and 3 bases at J, with 13 bases between. Germline CDR1 is LGHDT and CDR2 is YNNKEL (reference sequence). CDR3 loop: CASSQGTGGLYNEQFF. The CDR3 region has the DNA TGTGCCAGCAGCCAAGGGACGGGGGGCCTCTACAATGAGCAGTTCTTC.

The CDR3 sequence is CASSRLAGGTDTQYF. The CDR3 DNA is TGTGCCAGCAGCAGACTAGCGGGGGGCACAGATACGCAGTATTTT. The J gene is TRBJ2-3, the V gene TRBV6-5, with TRBD2 identical over 12 bases. The CDR3 extends over 15 amino acids. Per the germline V gene, CDR1 is MNHEY and CDR2 is SVGAGI. J was trimmed by 1 base and V by 6 bases; bases with no gene match: 2.

This chain uses TRBV15 with TRBJ2-7, with 8 nucleotides matching TRBD1. CDR3 length: 15 residues. Per germline, CDR1 LNHNV and CDR2 YYDKDF (reference sequence). Losses at the gene ends were 1 base for V and 5 bases for J; bases not matched to a gene: 7. Here the CDR3 reads CATSRGRTGIDEQYF. Here the CDR3 DNA reads TGTGCCACCAGCAGAGGTCGGACAGGGATCGACGAGCAGTACTTC.

V gene TRBV30 combines with J gene TRBJ1-1; no clear D. CDR3 length: 13 amino acids. V was pared by 1 base and J by 0 bases, with 6 bases between. Germline values: CDR1 GTSNPN, CDR2 SVGIG (reference sequence). DNA of the CDR3: TGTGCCTGGAGTGGCCGGGTGAACACTGAAGCTTTCTTT. Translating gives CAWSGRVNTEAFF.

The chain employs TRBV24-1 and TRBJ1-2; TRBD1 is a possible D gene (6 bases). This CDR3 is 13 amino acids long. Trimming took off 2 bases at V and 8 bases at J, with 11 bases between the two ends. CDR1 KGHDR and CDR2 SFDVKD come from the germline V gene. The CDR3 nucleotides are TGTGCCACCAGTGATTACAGGGCGGACGGCTACACCTTC. This codes for CATSDYRADGYTF.

This chain joins TRBV2 and TRBJ1-1; D is undetermined. CDR1 SNHLY and CDR2 FYNNEI come from the germline V gene. The length of the CDR3 is 13 residues. V was pared by 4 bases and J by 4 bases, with 10 bases between. The CDR3 nucleotides are TGTGCCAGCAGTGGACTGCCAGGCACTGAAGCTTTCTTT. It yields the protein CASSGLPGTEAFF.

The J gene is TRBJ1-5, the V gene TRBV4-3; unclear D gene. The CDR3 loop spans 17 amino acids. Trimming took 0 bases from V and 2 from J, leaving 14 bases between them. Germline CDR1 LGHNA, CDR2 YSLEER. The CDR3 DNA follows: TGCGCCAGCAGCCAAGACCCGACCAGAGTCGGCAATCAGCCCCAGCATTTT. Protein product: CASSQDPTRVGNQPQHF.

V and J are TRBV27 and TRBJ1-6, with TRBD1 matching 7 bases. Trimming took 6 bases from V and 13 from J; bases not matched to a gene: 15. This CDR3 comprises 15 residues. Looked up from germline, CDR1 is MNHEY and CDR2 is SMNVEV (reference sequence). CDR3 nucleotides: TGTGCCAGCAGGACCGGGACACATTCCAGGGGGCCCCTCCACTTT. Translating gives CASRTGTHSRGPLHF.

This chain connects TRBV4-3 to TRBJ2-7; the D gene is possibly TRBD1 (6 bases). CDR3 length: 15 amino acids. Trimming took off 1 base at V and 1 base at J, with 11 bases between the two ends. CDR1 LGHNA and CDR2 YSLEER come from the germline V gene. CDR3 residues: CASSQVDGQSYEQYF. The CDR3 DNA sequence: TGCGCCAGCAGCCAAGTTGACGGACAGTCCTACGAGCAGTACTTC.

V gene TRBV5-1 combines with J gene TRBJ1-2; D is undetermined. V gave up 4 bases and J gave up 3 bases, with 13 bases separating them. The germline gives CDR1 SGHRS, CDR2 YFSETQ. The CDR3 spans 14 residues. In nucleotides, the CDR3 is TGCGCCAGCAGCCCCCCGGAAGGTTACTATGGCTACACCTTC. This encodes CASSPPEGYYGYTF. The whole variable domain, remainder taken from reference TRBV5-1 and TRBJ1-2, is KAGVTQTPRYLIKTRGQQVTLSCSPISGHRSVSWYQQTPGQGLQFLFEYFSETQRNKGNFPGRFSGRQFSNSRSEMNVSTLELGDSALYLCASSPPEGYYGYTFGSGTRLTVV.

V and J are TRBV6-4 and TRBJ1-2, with D possibly matching TRBD1 (5 bases). Germline assignment: CDR1 MRHNA and CDR2 SNTAGT. This CDR3 is built from 13 residues. Trimming pared 5 bases from V and 6 bases from J, leaving 13 bases between. The DNA for the CDR3 is TGTGCCAGCAGTAGGGGAGAGAGCGATGGCTACACCTTC. This encodes CASSRGESDGYTF.

The chain links TRBV6-2 or TRBV6-3 to TRBJ2-2; D is tentatively TRBD1 or TRBD2 (5 bases each). Between the trimmed V and J ends, which lost 6 bases and 5 bases, there was a span of 13 bases. The CDR3 totals 14 residues. Per the germline V gene, CDR1 is MNHEY and CDR2 is SVGEGT. The CDR3 bases are TGTGCCAGCAGCCACGGGGCCGAGACCGGGGAGCTGTTTTTT. It codes for CASSHGAETGELFF.

This rearrangement joins TRBV19 to TRBJ2-3, with TRBD1 matching 7 bases. V lost 3 bases, J lost 0 bases, and 15 bases stayed unmatched. This CDR3 region has 19 residues. CDR1 LNHDA and CDR2 SQIVND come from the germline V gene (reference sequence). The CDR3 spells CASSMIRDSNLASTDTQYF. CDR3 DNA sequence: TGTGCCAGTAGTATGATCCGGGACAGTAATCTTGCTAGCACAGATACGCAGTATTTT. Full variable domain (outside the CDR3, taken from reference TRBV19 and TRBJ2-3): DGGITQSPKYLFRKEGQNVTLSCEQNLNHDAMYWYRQDPGQGLRLIYYSQIVNDFQKGDIAEGYSVSREKKESFPLTVTSAQKNPTAFYLCASSMIRDSNLASTDTQYFGPGTRLTVL.

V and J are TRBV27 and TRBJ2-7; the D call may be TRBD1 or TRBD2 (6 bases each). Germline CDR1 reads MNHEY; CDR2 reads SMNVEV (reference sequence). Trimming removed 6 bases at V and 3 bases at J, with 9 bases between. This CDR3 spans 12 amino acids. CDR3: CASRGGLYEQYF. DNA for the CDR3: TGTGCCAGCAGGGGGGGCCTCTACGAGCAGTACTTC.

The chain recombines TRBV7-6 with TRBJ1-1; TRBD1 is a possible D gene (5 bases). CDR3 size: 14 residues. The germline gives CDR1 SGHVS, CDR2 FNYEAQ. V lost 0 bases, J lost 5 bases, and 10 bases lay in between. CDR3 loop: CASSLAAGQTEAFF. CDR3 sequence (DNA): TGTGCCAGCAGCTTAGCGGCAGGGCAGACTGAAGCTTTCTTT.

This clone was recorded only once. The chain has TRBV12-3 or TRBV12-4 and TRBJ1-1, with D hard to call. This CDR3 comprises 10 residues. The ends were cut back, 6 bases at V and 7 bases at J, with 6 bases in the middle. CDR3 residues: CASRLNEAFF. CDR3 DNA sequence: TGTGCCAGCAGACTAAATGAAGCTTTCTTT.

The rearrangement joins TRBV7-9 to TRBJ1-6; a weak D match, TRBD1 (5 bases). V was clipped by 5 bases and J by 10 bases, with 15 bases between them. Germline CDR1 is SEHNR and CDR2 is FQNEAQ (reference sequence). This CDR3 has 14 residues. The CDR3 DNA is TGTGCCAGCAGCCCCGGGACGCTGAAATCACCCCTCCACTTT. Encoded protein: CASSPGTLKSPLHF.